Following are 10 T cell receptor beta chains from one sample sequenced in a study of blood T cell repertoires in COVID-19. Generated by immunoSEQ multiplex PCR, the TCRdb table keeps only in-frame clones and is missing some. The sample holds about 36,000 clones, approximately 91% seen once. Source material: peripheral blood. The receptors here all came from a human donor in a cohort sampled during active COVID-19.

The CDR3 loop is CASSTEDSPQYF. The CDR3 nucleotides read TGTGCCAGCAGCACGGAGGACAGCCCCCAGTACTTC. This chain uses TRBV5-6 with TRBJ2-5, with D possibly matching TRBD1 (6 bases). CDR3 length: 12 amino acids. Germline lookup yields CDR1 SGHDT and CDR2 YYEEEE. Deletions cut 4 bases from V and 9 bases from J, with 13 bases between.

This chain joins TRBV4-1 and TRBJ1-2; TRBD1 matches 7 bases. J was trimmed by 3 bases and V by 6 bases; bases with no gene match: 10. CDR1 is MGHRA, CDR2 YSYEKL, per germline. This CDR3 region has 15 residues. CDR3 sequence: CASRRSSGGDYGYTF. The CDR3 nucleotides read TGCGCCAGCAGACGTAGTTCAGGGGGTGACTATGGCTACACCTTC.

The chain joins TRBV15 to TRBJ1-3, with 7 bases identical to TRBD1. The length of the CDR3 is 14 residues. The V gene's germline CDR1 is LNHNV and CDR2 YYDKDF (reference sequence). V shed 6 bases and J 4 bases; nucleotides not matched to a gene: 6. DNA of the CDR3: TGTGCCACCAGGACCCAGGGACAGGGAAACACCATATATTTT. Translation: CATRTQGQGNTIYF. The full variable domain, with the rest looked up from reference TRBV15 and TRBJ1-3, is DAMVIQNPRYQVTQFGKPVTLSCSQTLNHNVMYWYQQKSSQAPKLLFHYYDKDFNNEADTPDNFQSRRPNTSFCFLDIRSPGLGDTAMYLCATRTQGQGNTIYFGEGSWLTVV.

This chain connects TRBV4-1 to TRBJ1-2; 7 nucleotides line up with TRBD1. The junction had 7 bases not matched to a gene; V was cut back by 0 bases and J by 0 bases. The CDR3 totals 17 residues. The germline CDR1 and CDR2 sequences are MGHRA and YSYEKL. CDR3 residues: CASSQEIGTAPNYGYTF. In nucleotides, the CDR3 is TGCGCCAGCAGCCAAGAGATTGGGACAGCGCCTAACTATGGCTACACCTTC.

The V gene is TRBV3-1 (or the pseudogene TRBV3-2), the J gene TRBJ2-1; no clear D gene. CDR1 is LGHDT, CDR2 YNNKEL, per germline (reference sequence). The CDR3 is 13 amino acids. The V gene lost 2 bases and the J gene lost 9 bases, with 11 bases spanning the gap. This CDR3 reads CASSQSPYSEQFF. The CDR3 region has the DNA TGTGCCAGCAGCCAATCCCCGTATAGTGAGCAGTTCTTC.

The CDR3 loop reads CASSSLTGVAYNEQFF. The CDR3 DNA follows: TGTGCCAGCAGCTCCCTGACAGGGGTGGCCTACAATGAGCAGTTCTTC. This chain links TRBV7-6 with TRBJ2-1; TRBD1 matches 8 bases. With V trimmed by 4 bases and J by 2 bases, 7 bases remained unmatched. This CDR3 has 16 amino acids. Germline V gene lookup returns CDR1 SGHVS and CDR2 FNYEAQ.

The chain uses TRBV27 and TRBJ1-2, with unresolved D. Trimming removed 2 bases from V and 2 bases from J, with 12 bases in between. This CDR3 is built from 15 residues. Per the germline V gene, CDR1 is MNHEY and CDR2 is SMNVEV (reference sequence). The CDR3 spells CASSLQFGGNYGYTF. As DNA, the CDR3 is TGTGCCAGCAGTTTACAATTCGGAGGGAACTATGGCTACACCTTC.

CDR3 region: CASSLRQGKTGELFF. The CDR3 region has the DNA TGTGCCAGCAGCTTGAGACAGGGGAAAACCGGGGAGCTGTTTTTT. V and J are TRBV5-4 and TRBJ2-2, with 8 bases lining up with TRBD1. Per germline, CDR1 SGHNT and CDR2 YYREEE (reference sequence). This CDR3 has 15 residues. With 1 base clipped from V and 5 bases from J, the junction kept 4 bases outside the gene matches.

The J gene is TRBJ2-7, the V gene TRBV20-1; maybe TRBD2 (5 bases). CDR1 is DFQATT, CDR2 SNEGSKA, per germline (reference sequence). Trimming took off 3 bases at V and 0 bases at J, with 12 bases between the two ends. This CDR3 is 14 amino acids long. This CDR3 reads CSASRSGNSYEQYF. CDR3 DNA sequence: TGCAGTGCTAGTCGCTCCGGGAACTCCTACGAGCAGTACTTC.

The chain is built from TRBV24-1 and TRBJ1-4; no definite D call. Germline V gene lookup returns CDR1 KGHDR and CDR2 SFDVKD. V was pared by 2 bases and J by 3 bases, with 9 bases between. CDR3 length: 15 amino acids. CDR3 region: CATSDSGRPNEKLFF. The CDR3 DNA reads TGTGCCACCAGTGATTCCGGGAGGCCTAATGAAAAACTGTTTTTT.